A selection of T cell receptor beta chains follows, all from one sample in a study of yellow fever vaccine responses in identical twins. TCRdb called the RT-PCR reads again in MiXCR, with one record for every CDR3 protein. The sample carries about 4,700 distinct CDR3 sequences, roughly 89% recorded once. The material was T cells from blood (PBMCs), unsorted or a sorted subset (not recorded which), obtained before or after yellow fever vaccination (not recorded which). Every receptor here comes from a woman younger than 30 who received the yellow fever vaccine. CDR3s include the opening cysteine and the closing phenylalanine or tryptophan. A D gene is named only where the DNA matches it firmly. The listing skips clone size in some rows; elsewhere it reads once, few, many or a size class.

d_gene	v_gene	j_gene	abundance	CDR3aa	CDR3nt
TRBD2	TRBV11-3	TRBJ2-7	-	CASSMTSGDPYEQYF	TGTGCCAGCAGCATGACTAGCGGTGACCCCTACGAGCAGTACTTC
TRBD1	TRBV29-1	TRBJ2-3	-	CSVHSRDREDTQYF	TGCAGCGTTCACTCCCGGGACAGGGAAGATACGCAGTATTTT
TRBD2	TRBV29-1	TRBJ2-7	-	CSVDLLAGGVSYEQYF	TGCAGCGTGGACCTATTAGCGGGGGGCGTGTCCTACGAGCAGTACTTC
TRBD2	TRBV27	TRBJ2-5	-	CASWASGVETQYF	TGTGCCAGCTGGGCTAGCGGGGTAGAGACCCAGTACTTC
-	TRBV30	TRBJ1-2	-	CAWSTRGSGYTF	TGTGCCTGGAGTACCCGGGGAAGTGGCTACACCTTC
-	TRBV3-1	TRBJ2-2	-	CASNQGFTGELFF	TGTGCCAGCAACCAGGGGTTCACCGGGGAGCTGTTTTTT
-	TRBV2	TRBJ2-1	-	CASSGRDNYNEQFF	TGTGCCAGCAGTGGTAGGGACAACTACAATGAGCAGTTCTTC
-	TRBV24-1	TRBJ2-5	-	CASRGGESQETQYF	TGTGCCTCCAGGGGGGGAGAATCCCAAGAGACCCAGTACTTC
TRBD2	TRBV6-1	TRBJ2-7	once	CASSPRTSGLFYEQYF	TGTGCCAGCAGCCCCAGGACTAGCGGCTTGTTTTACGAGCAGTACTTC
-	TRBV5-6	TRBJ2-2	-	CASSLYGAKSGELFF	TGTGCCAGCAGCTTGTACGGGGCTAAGTCCGGGGAGCTGTTTTTT
-	TRBV11-3	TRBJ2-4	-	CASSFSSSSIQYF	TGTGCCAGCAGCTTTAGCAGTAGTAGCATTCAGTACTTC
TRBD1	TRBV20-1	TRBJ2-1	-	CSAPAGGVDNNEQFF	TGCAGTGCTCCTGCAGGGGGCGTGGATAACAATGAGCAGTTCTTC
TRBD2	TRBV7-6	TRBJ2-3	-	CASSRGGATDTQYF	TGTGCCAGCAGCCGCGGGGGGGCCACAGATACGCAGTATTTT
-	TRBV12-3/TRBV12-4	TRBJ2-7	few	CASSSGGPYEQYF	TGTGCCAGCAGTTCGGGGGGCCCCTACGAGCAGTACTTC
-	TRBV6-1	TRBJ1-6	-	CASRTDTYNSPLHF	TGTGCCAGCAGAACGGACACGTATAATTCACCCCTCCACTTT
TRBD2	TRBV19	TRBJ2-5	-	CASGDYKTQYF	TGTGCCAGCGGGGACTACAAGACCCAGTACTTC